The source of this T cell receptor (beta chain) is a study of cytomegalovirus exposure and HLA in healthy donors. Study-wide results and caveats: The study assumed roughly uniform donor sequencing depth for presence/absence analyses. An analysis done earlier found most TCR beta V segments productive about 87% or about 30% of the time.

Worth noting for this clone: Its matching antigen is unknown.

In the PCR, 60 Vbeta and 13 Jbeta primers were used. Assay used: immunoSEQ multiplex PCR; TCRdb lists only in-frame clones, some missing. The sample includes around 130,000 clones, about 8.6% of them seen just once. The sequencing input was PBMCs. The clonotype comes from a woman aged 40 to 50 in good health and CMV-seropositive.

Written as DNA, the CDR3 is TGTGCCAGCAGCTCGTTGAAGACTAGCGGGGGCCGCACAGATACGCAGTATTTT. This codes for CASSSLKTSGGRTDTQYF. The genes are TRBV11-2 and TRBJ2-3; 12 nucleotides line up with TRBD2. V lost 4 bases, J lost 1 base, and 9 bases stayed unmatched. The CDR3 loop spans 18 amino acids. Germline lookup yields CDR1 SGHAT and CDR2 FQNNGV.